The 7 T cell receptor beta chains reported below all come from one sample, sequenced in a study of fetal regulatory T cell absence and autoimmunity. Repertoires were generated with immunoSEQ multiplex PCR, while TCRdb's copy carries only in-frame clones and drops some. The data show about 43,000 clones, about 79% seen once. Input material: cord blood. The source of these receptors is a newborn boy with IPEX syndrome.

This clone was seen just once. This chain connects TRBV18 to TRBJ2-5, with D perhaps TRBD2 (5 bases). In germline, CDR1 is KGHSH, CDR2 LQKENI. The CDR3 is 12 residues long. The V gene lost 2 bases and the J gene lost 5 bases, with 6 bases spanning the gap. The CDR3 protein is CASSPRGETQYF. CDR3 bases: TGTGCCAGCTCACCAAGAGGGGAGACCCAGTACTTC.

This CDR3 is CASSVAGTLNTEAFF. For the CDR3, the DNA is TGTGCCAGCAGCGTAGCAGGGACTCTGAACACTGAAGCTTTCTTT. The chain carries TRBV9 and TRBJ1-1, with D possibly matching TRBD1 (5 bases). The germline gives CDR1 SGDLS, CDR2 YYNGEE. Trimming stripped 0 bases from V and 0 bases from J, with 9 bases between. The CDR3 consists of 15 residues.

V is TRBV5-8 and J is TRBJ2-7, with TRBD2 matching over 8 bases. CDR1 and CDR2 (germline): SGHTS, YDEGEE. The CDR3 consists of 14 residues. V was clipped by 1 base and J by 3 bases; unmatched bases: 3. CDR3 region: CASSLMTSDYEQYF. CDR3 nucleotide sequence: TGTGCCAGCAGCTTGATGACTAGCGACTACGAGCAGTACTTC. The complete variable domain, with remaining parts taken from reference TRBV5-8 and TRBJ2-7, reads EAGVTQSPTHLIKTRGQQATLRCSPISGHTSVYWYQQALGLGLQFLLWYDEGEERNRGNFPPRFSGRQFPNYSSELNVNALELEDSALYLCASSLMTSDYEQYFGPGTRLTVT.

J is TRBJ2-3 and V is TRBV11-3, with D unclear. V was clipped by 4 bases and J by 4 bases, with 12 bases between them. CDR1 and CDR2 (germline): SGHNT, YENEEA. The CDR3 runs to 14 residues. CDR3 protein: CASSSRAAPDTQYF. CDR3 DNA: TGTGCCAGCAGCTCCCGAGCTGCCCCAGATACGCAGTATTTT.

This clone has only a few counts. V is TRBV25-1 and J is TRBJ2-7; 7 nucleotides match TRBD1. The CDR3 has 14 amino acids. With V trimmed by 3 bases and J by 4 bases, 6 bases remained unmatched. The germline gives CDR1 MGHDK, CDR2 SYGVNS. CDR3 nucleotide sequence: TGTGCCAGCAGTGACTCCTTGACAGGGTACGAGCAGTACTTC. Translated, it gives CASSDSLTGYEQYF.

The chain carries TRBV2 and TRBJ2-7; 13 nucleotides align to TRBD2. Looked up from germline, CDR1 is SNHLY and CDR2 is FYNNEI. Trimming removed 4 bases from V and 6 bases from J; junction bases left unmatched: 6. This CDR3 contains 15 residues. The CDR3, as DNA: TGTGCCAGCAGTGTAGGACTAGCGGGAGTGGGCGAGCAGTACTTC. Its protein is CASSVGLAGVGEQYF.

The chain has TRBV6-5 and TRBJ1-5; 7 bases are shared with TRBD1. V trimming: 4 bases; J trimming: 7 bases; junction bases outside the gene matches: 7. This CDR3 is 14 amino acids long. CDR1 is MNHEY, CDR2 SVGAGI, per germline. The chain's CDR3 is CASSLRQGGQPQHF. For the CDR3, the DNA is TGTGCCAGCAGTTTAAGACAGGGCGGACAGCCCCAGCATTTT.